One sample yielded the 9 T cell receptor beta chains listed below, sequenced in a study of cytomegalovirus exposure and HLA in healthy donors. Sequencing was performed with immunoSEQ multiplex PCR; in TCRdb, only in-frame clones are kept and a portion is missing. Among roughly 100,000 clones listed, about 88% were seen once. Sample: PBMCs. All receptors come from a woman in her late teens or twenties in good health and CMV-seropositive.

The rearrangement uses TRBV28 and TRBJ2-7, with D perhaps TRBD2 (5 bases). Germline V gene lookup returns CDR1 MDHEN and CDR2 SYDVKM. The CDR3 length is 16 residues. Trimming took off 3 bases at V and 0 bases at J, with 15 bases between the two ends. CDR3 nucleotides: TGTGCCAGCAGTTTTAGTGTAGCGAAAAACTCCTACGAGCAGTACTTC. Its translation is CASSFSVAKNSYEQYF.

The rearrangement joins TRBV28 to TRBJ2-3; 7 bases match TRBD1. The V gene end was trimmed by 5 bases and the J gene end by 1 base; junction bases not matched to a gene: 12. Per germline, CDR1 MDHEN and CDR2 SYDVKM. This CDR3 has 17 amino acids. CDR3 sequence: CASSTPFVGGRTDTQYF. CDR3 DNA: TGTGCCAGCAGTACGCCATTCGTAGGGGGCCGCACAGATACGCAGTATTTT.

The sample holds one count of this clone. The chain couples TRBV19 to TRBJ2-3; 11 nucleotides agree with TRBD2. With V trimmed by 2 bases and J by 2 bases, 6 bases remained unmatched. The CDR3 has 17 residues. CDR1 is LNHDA, CDR2 SQIVND, per germline (reference sequence). CDR3 loop: CASSILAGGGDTDTQYF. CDR3 in DNA: TGTGCCAGTAGTATACTAGCGGGAGGCGGTGACACAGATACGCAGTATTTT.

This chain links TRBV10-3 with TRBJ1-2; 7 bases are shared with TRBD1. CDR1 and CDR2 from the germline V gene are ENHRY and SYGVKD. This CDR3 has 13 amino acids. V lost 4 bases and J lost 2; bases outside the gene matches: 1. This chain's CDR3 is CAISGQGNYGYTF. The CDR3 DNA is TGTGCCATCAGTGGACAGGGCAACTATGGCTACACCTTC.

The V gene is TRBV11-3, the J gene TRBJ2-7; TRBD1 might be the D (6 bases). The germline gives CDR1 SGHNT, CDR2 YENEEA. The germline V and J ends were trimmed by 5 bases and 4 bases, with 18 bases remaining between them. The CDR3 extends over 15 amino acids. The CDR3 spells CASSIGTPGRYEQYF. In DNA, the CDR3 is TGTGCCAGCAGCATCGGGACACCGGGTCGGTACGAGCAGTACTTC.

This sequence joins TRBV2 and TRBJ1-3; weak D call: TRBD1 (5 bases). From germline, CDR1 is SNHLY and CDR2 FYNNEI. This CDR3 is built from 16 residues. Trimming pared 2 bases from V and 3 bases from J, leaving 14 bases between. Written as DNA, the CDR3 is TGTGCCAGCAGTGAAAGGGGACTGGCCTTTGGAAACACCATATATTTT. Its protein is CASSERGLAFGNTIYF.

This chain uses TRBV4-1 with TRBJ1-5; TRBD1 might be the D (5 bases). The CDR3 has 19 residues. Trimming shortened V by 3 bases and J by 0 bases, and 21 bases separated the two germline ends. CDR1 and CDR2 (germline): MGHRA, YSYEKL. The CDR3 region has the DNA TGCGCCAGCAGCCACCCGGTTTGGGGCAGCCTTAATAGCAATCAGCCCCAGCATTTT. Its translation: CASSHPVWGSLNSNQPQHF.

V usage is TRBV5-6 and J usage is TRBJ2-7; D is perhaps TRBD1 (5 bases). Germline V gives CDR1 SGHDT, CDR2 YYEEEE. The CDR3 is made up of 14 amino acids. The V end was cut by 1 base, the J end by 6 bases, with 14 bases between. CDR3 coding DNA: TGTGCCAGCAGCTTGAGGGGAATAGCTGGCGAGCAGTACTTC. Translating it yields CASSLRGIAGEQYF.

The chain couples TRBV7-6 to TRBJ2-7; 10 bases are shared with TRBD1. CDR1 SGHVS and CDR2 FNYEAQ come from the germline V gene. CDR3 length: 15 residues. The V and J ends lost 5 bases and 0 bases, in that order; junction bases with no gene match: 4. In DNA form, the CDR3 reads TGTGCCAGCAGCGAAGGACAGGGGGACTCCTACGAGCAGTACTTC. Encoded protein: CASSEGQGDSYEQYF.